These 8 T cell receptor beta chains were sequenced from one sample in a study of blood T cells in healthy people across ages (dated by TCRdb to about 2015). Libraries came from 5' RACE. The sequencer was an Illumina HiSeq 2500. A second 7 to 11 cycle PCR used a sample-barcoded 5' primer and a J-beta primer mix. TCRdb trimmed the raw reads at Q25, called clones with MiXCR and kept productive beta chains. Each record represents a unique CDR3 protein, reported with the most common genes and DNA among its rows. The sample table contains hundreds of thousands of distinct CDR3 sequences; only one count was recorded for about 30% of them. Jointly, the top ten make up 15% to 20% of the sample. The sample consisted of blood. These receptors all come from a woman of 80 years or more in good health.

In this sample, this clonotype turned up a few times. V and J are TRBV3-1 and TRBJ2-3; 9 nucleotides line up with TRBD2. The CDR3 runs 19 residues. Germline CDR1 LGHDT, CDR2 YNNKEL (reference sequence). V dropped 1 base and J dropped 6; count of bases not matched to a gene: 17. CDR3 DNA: TGTGCCAGCAGCCAAGGGTTTTCGGGGCGGGGGGGCCGTTGGGATACGCAGTATTTT. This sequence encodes CASSQGFSGRGGRWDTQYF.

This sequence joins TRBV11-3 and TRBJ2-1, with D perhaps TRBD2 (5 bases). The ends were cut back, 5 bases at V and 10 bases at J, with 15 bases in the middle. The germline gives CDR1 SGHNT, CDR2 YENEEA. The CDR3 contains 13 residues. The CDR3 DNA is TGTGCCAGCAGCGCGGGTCTAATGGAGGAGCAGTTCTTC. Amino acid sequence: CASSAGLMEEQFF. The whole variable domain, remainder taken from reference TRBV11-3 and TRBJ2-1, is EAGVVQSPRYKIIEKKQPVAFWCNPISGHNTLYWYLQNLGQGPELLIRYENEEAVDDSQLPKDRFSAERLKGVDSTLKIQPAELGDSAVYLCASSAGLMEEQFFGPGTRLTVL.

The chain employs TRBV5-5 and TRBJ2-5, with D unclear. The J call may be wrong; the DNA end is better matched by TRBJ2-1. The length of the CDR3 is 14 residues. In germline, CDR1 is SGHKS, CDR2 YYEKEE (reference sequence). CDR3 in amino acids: CASSSRVSQETQFF. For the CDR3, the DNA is TGTGCCAGCAGCTCAAGGGTCTCCCAAGAGACCCAGTTCTTC.

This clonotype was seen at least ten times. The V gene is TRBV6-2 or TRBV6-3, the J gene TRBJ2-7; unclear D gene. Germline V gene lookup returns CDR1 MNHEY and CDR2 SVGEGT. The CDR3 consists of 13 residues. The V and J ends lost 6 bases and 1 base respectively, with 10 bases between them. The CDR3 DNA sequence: TGTGCCAGCAGACCGGGTGGTTCCTACGAGCAGTACTTC. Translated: CASRPGGSYEQYF.

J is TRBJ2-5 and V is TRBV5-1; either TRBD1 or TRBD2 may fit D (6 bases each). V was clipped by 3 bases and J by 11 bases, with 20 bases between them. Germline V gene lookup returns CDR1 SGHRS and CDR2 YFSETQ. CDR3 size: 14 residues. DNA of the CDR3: TGCGCCAGCAGCTGGGGGGACACCGTCAATGAGCAGTACTTC. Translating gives CASSWGDTVNEQYF.

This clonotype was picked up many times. For the CDR3, the DNA is TGCAGTGCGACAAGTTCCAAGGGGGCCAACGTCCTGACTTTC. This gives the protein CSATSSKGANVLTF. V gene TRBV20-1 combines with J gene TRBJ2-6; D not resolved. CDR1 is DFQATT and CDR2 is SNEGSKA in the germline V gene (reference sequence). CDR3 length: 14 amino acids. V was pared by 6 bases and J by 4 bases, with 13 bases between.

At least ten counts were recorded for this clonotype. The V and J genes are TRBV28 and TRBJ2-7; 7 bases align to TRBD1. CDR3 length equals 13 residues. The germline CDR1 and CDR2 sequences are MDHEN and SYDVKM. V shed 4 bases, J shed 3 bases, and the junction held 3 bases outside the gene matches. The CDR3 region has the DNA TGTGCCAGCAGTTCCGGGACAGACTACGAGCAGTACTTC. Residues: CASSSGTDYEQYF. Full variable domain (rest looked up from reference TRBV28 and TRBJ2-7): DVKVTQSSRYLVKRTGEKVFLECVQDMDHENMFWYRQDPGLGLRLIYFSYDVKMKEKGDIPEGYSVSREKKERFSLILESASTNQTSMYLCASSSGTDYEQYFGPGTRLTVT.

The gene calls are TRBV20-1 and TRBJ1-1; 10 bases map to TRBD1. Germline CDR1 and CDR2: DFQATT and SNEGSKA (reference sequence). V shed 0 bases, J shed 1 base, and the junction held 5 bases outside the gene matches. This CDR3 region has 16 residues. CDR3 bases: TGCAGTGCTAGAGATTGGACAGGGGGAACGAACACTGAAGCTTTCTTT. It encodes CSARDWTGGTNTEAFF.